The 13 T cell receptor beta chains below all came from one sample that was sequenced in a study of molecular identifiers for immune sequencing clone quantification. One entry per CDR3 protein, called by TCRdb with MiXCR from the PCR reads. Of about 86,000 distinct CDR3 sequences detected, roughly 25% appear once; the ten largest clones hold approximately 0.78%. Specimen: naive CD8+ T cells from blood, with Jurkat cell RNA spiked in. Described subset: FACS-sorted CD8+CD4-CCR7+CD45RA+ naive T cells. The receptors stem from a human donor in good health. Some libraries in this study had Jurkat cell RNA spiked in.

This clonotype has a single count. It may be a read error: a sequence one base away is much more abundant. The CDR3: CACSVPGRPTYEQYF. CDR3 bases: TGCGCCTGCAGCGTACCGGGACGGCCAACCTACGAGCAGTACTTC. The chain uses TRBV5-1 and TRBJ2-7; D possibly matches TRBD1 or TRBD2 (5 bases each). This CDR3 region has 15 residues. Germline V gene sequence: CDR1 SGHRS, CDR2 YFSETQ.

This clonotype was seen a few times. The chain joins TRBV6-2 or TRBV6-3 to TRBJ2-3; 7 nucleotides agree with TRBD2. The CDR3 is 15 residues long. Per germline, CDR1 MNHEY and CDR2 SVGEGT. The trim removed 6 bases at V and 1 base at J, leaving 7 bases unmatched. In nucleotides, the CDR3 is TGTGCCAGCAGACATAGGACTAGGGGCACAGATACGCAGTATTTT. Translation: CASRHRTRGTDTQYF.

This clonotype was observed at least ten times. V and J are TRBV7-2 and TRBJ2-3; no reliable D call. The CDR3 runs 11 residues. V was clipped by 8 bases and J by 2 bases, with 5 bases between them. Germline CDR1 and CDR2: SGHTA and FQGNSA. The CDR3 is CASGFTDTQYF. As DNA, the CDR3 is TGTGCCAGCGGTTTCACAGATACGCAGTATTTT.

As regards this clonotype: This may stem from a read error, because a much larger clone lies one nucleotide away. The J gene is TRBJ2-2, the V gene TRBV6-5; TRBD2 agrees at 15 bases. The CDR3 consists of 17 residues. The germline V gene has CDR1 MNHEY and CDR2 SVGAGI. V trimming: 4 bases; J trimming: 6 bases; junction bases outside the gene matches: 6. CDR3 amino acids: CASSSGTSGGYSGELFF. In DNA form, the CDR3 reads TGTGCCAGCAGTTCCGGGACTAGCGGGGGGTACTCCGGGGAGCTGTTTTTT.

The chain uses TRBV5-6 and TRBJ2-5; D could derive from TRBD1 or TRBD2 (6 bases each). CDR3 length: 14 amino acids. With 0 bases removed from V and 5 bases from J, the gap between germline ends came to 11 bases. CDR1 is SGHDT, CDR2 YYEEEE, per germline. The CDR3 bases are TGTGCCAGCAGCTTGGGGGGGGCGAGGGAGACCCAGTACTTC. Amino acids: CASSLGGARETQYF.

In this sample, this clonotype turned up once. A clone one base away is much larger, so this may be a read error. It is likely a read error, because the conserved phenylalanine at the end of the CDR3 is missing. The rearrangement joins TRBV6-5 to TRBJ2-1, with TRBD2 identical over 7 bases. The ends lost 4 bases at V and 0 bases at J; junction bases unmatched: 12. CDR1 and CDR2 from the germline V gene are MNHEY and SVGAGI. CDR3 length equals 18 residues. This CDR3 is CASSLAWRESSSYNEQFS. As DNA, the CDR3 is TGTGCCAGCAGTTTGGCTTGGCGGGAGTCGAGCTCCTACAATGAGCAGTTCTCC.

This clonotype was seen many times. The rearrangement joins TRBV6-5 to TRBJ2-3; TRBD2 aligns across 8 bases. Unmatched junction bases numbered 7, after V lost 5 bases and J lost 0 bases. Germline assignment: CDR1 MNHEY and CDR2 SVGAGI. CDR3 length: 16 amino acids. The CDR3 spells CASSPLLAVSTDTQYF. The CDR3 DNA follows: TGTGCCAGCAGTCCCCTACTAGCGGTTAGCACAGATACGCAGTATTTT.

The V gene is TRBV4-1, the J gene TRBJ2-7, with TRBD1 identical over 8 bases. The J segment lost 4 bases and the V segment lost 1 base, leaving 6 bases of the junction unmatched. The CDR3 runs 15 residues. Germline V gives CDR1 MGHRA, CDR2 YSYEKL. Here the CDR3 reads CASSQAGTGVYEQYF. CDR3 bases: TGCGCCAGCAGCCAAGCTGGGACAGGCGTTTACGAGCAGTACTTC.

This clonotype was counted ten times or more. This CDR3 reads CASSQDRREQYF. CDR3 bases: TGCGCCAGCAGCCAAGATAGGCGCGAGCAGTACTTC. This rearrangement joins TRBV4-3 to TRBJ2-7; D is uncertain. Trimming removed 0 bases from V and 6 bases from J, with 6 bases in between. CDR1 and CDR2 from the germline V gene are LGHNA and YSLEER. The length of the CDR3 is 12 residues.

The chain uses TRBV7-9 and TRBJ2-7; TRBD1 aligns across 9 bases. V gave up 0 bases and J gave up 3 bases; unmatched junction bases: 3. The CDR3 runs to 15 residues. Germline CDR1 is SEHNR and CDR2 is FQNEAQ (reference sequence). CDR3 in amino acids: CASSLANRGLYEQYF. The CDR3 DNA reads TGTGCCAGCAGCTTAGCAAACAGGGGGCTCTACGAGCAGTACTTC.

V is TRBV13 and J is TRBJ1-2; TRBD1 aligns across 7 bases. The CDR3 has 13 amino acids. CDR1 and CDR2 from the germline V gene are PRHDT and FYEKMQ (reference sequence). Unmatched junction bases numbered 4, after V lost 4 bases and J lost 5 bases. The DNA of the CDR3 is TGTGCCAGCAGCTATGGACAGGATTATGGCTACACCTTC. Translation gives CASSYGQDYGYTF.

V gene TRBV7-9 combines with J gene TRBJ1-2; D is unclear. V lost 7 bases, J lost 2 bases, and 14 bases lay in between. Germline values: CDR1 SEHNR, CDR2 FQNEAQ (reference sequence). This CDR3 comprises 14 residues. CDR3 protein: CASTLSTANYGYTF. DNA for the CDR3: TGTGCCAGCACCCTAAGTACCGCCAACTATGGCTACACCTTC. Together with reference TRBV7-9 and TRBJ1-2, the CDR3 gives the full variable domain: DTGVSQNPRHKITKRGQNVTFRCDPISEHNRLYWYRQTLGQGPEFLTYFQNEAQLEKSRLLSDRFSAERPKGSFSTLEIQRTEQGDSAMYLCASTLSTANYGYTFGSGTRLTVV.

V and J are TRBV27 and TRBJ2-1; 10 positions match TRBD2. J was trimmed by 5 bases and V by 4 bases; bases with no gene match: 5. The germline V gene has CDR1 MNHEY and CDR2 SMNVEV (reference sequence). The length of the CDR3 is 15 residues. As DNA, the CDR3 is TGTGCCAGCAGTTCCCCGCTAGCGGGAGACAATGAGCAGTTCTTC. It translates to CASSSPLAGDNEQFF.